Listed below are T cell receptor beta chains from one sample, sequenced in a study of PD-L1 blockade in urothelial cancer. The method was immunoSEQ multiplex PCR; TCRdb's version includes in-frame clones alone and lacks a portion of them. Of about 110,000 clones detected, roughly 84% appear once; the ten largest clones hold roughly 2.2%. The sequenced sample was PBMCs, obtained around atezolizumab (anti-PD-L1) treatment. The receptors derive from a man aged 50 or older with urothelial cancer. The CDR3 runs from the conserved cysteine through the conserved F or W. D genes are given only for firm matches. Not every row has a clone size; where given, it reads once, few, many or a size class.

J	size	D	V	CDR3	DNA
TRBJ1-1	-	-	TRBV6-6	CASSGRFVSEAFF	TGTGCCAGCAGTGGGAGGTTTGTCTCTGAAGCTTTCTTT
TRBJ1-6	medium-sized	-	TRBV7-9	CASSLSADSPLHF	TGTGCCAGCAGCTTATCGGCGGATTCACCCCTCCACTTT
TRBJ1-5	-	-	TRBV5-8	CASSQNQPQHF	TGTGCCAGCAGCCAAAATCAGCCCCAGCATTTT
TRBJ2-7	-	TRBD1	TRBV4-2	CASSPDRDEQYF	TGTGCCAGCAGCCCCGACAGGGACGAGCAGTACTTC
TRBJ1-2	-	-	TRBV5-4	CASSLKQDGYTF	TGTGCCAGCAGCTTGAAACAGGACGGCTACACCTTC
TRBJ2-2	-	TRBD1	TRBV7-2	CASSADRAGELFF	TGTGCCAGCAGCGCGGACAGGGCCGGGGAGCTGTTTTTT
TRBJ1-3	-	-	TRBV7-8	CASSNRQAGSGNTIYF	TGTGCCAGCAGCAATCGACAGGCTGGGTCTGGAAACACCATATATTTT
TRBJ2-7	-	-	TRBV20-1	CSARQAYEQYF	TGCAGTGCCCGACAGGCCTACGAGCAGTACTTC
TRBJ2-3	once	TRBD1	TRBV7-9	CASSAIDRGGTDTQYF	TGTGCCAGCAGCGCCATAGACAGGGGAGGCACAGATACGCAGTATTTT
TRBJ2-2	-	TRBD2	TRBV6-4	CASSVTSGNTGELFF	TGTGCCAGCAGCGTGACTAGCGGGAACACCGGGGAGCTGTTTTTT
TRBJ2-3	-	TRBD1	TRBV13	CASSLVGPGGKDTQYF	TGTGCCAGCAGCTTAGTCGGCCCAGGGGGCAAAGATACGCAGTATTTT
TRBJ1-5	-	-	TRBV6-1	CAATGFSNQPQHF	TGTGCTGCAACGGGGTTTAGCAATCAGCCCCAGCATTTT
TRBJ2-7	-	-	TRBV28	CAVGEAGTWYEQYF	TGTGCCGTCGGGGAGGCGGGAACATGGTACGAGCAGTACTTC
TRBJ1-2	-	-	TRBV4-1	CASSQDQQWRSYGYTF	TGCGCCAGCAGCCAAGACCAGCAGTGGCGGAGCTATGGCTACACCTTC
TRBJ2-1	-	-	TRBV9	CASSVEGQREQFF	TGTGCCAGCAGCGTAGAGGGGCAGCGAGAGCAGTTCTTC
TRBJ2-3	once	TRBD1	TRBV11-1	CASSLFRGQTDTQYF	TGTGCCAGCAGCTTATTCAGGGGGCAGACAGATACGCAGTATTTT
TRBJ1-6	-	-	TRBV9	CASSVAGDNSPLHF	TGTGCCAGCAGCGTAGCGGGGGACAATTCACCCCTCCACTTT
TRBJ2-1	once	TRBD1	TRBV7-9	CASSPKGQGLRNEQFF	TGTGCCAGCAGCCCCAAGGGACAGGGACTACGCAATGAGCAGTTCTTC
TRBJ1-2	once	TRBD1	TRBV6-6	CASSYQGDYGYTF	TGTGCCAGCAGTTACCAGGGGGACTATGGCTACACCTTC